This T cell receptor beta chain was recorded in a study of T cell changes during pregnancy in multiple sclerosis. Data came from immunoSEQ multiplex PCR; TCRdb stores just in-frame clones and leaves some out. This sample has about 48,000 clones, with 94% found just once. Trimming removed 0 bases from V and 0 bases from J, with 11 bases in between. Germline CDR1 reads MNHNY; CDR2 reads SVGAGI (reference sequence). CDR3 length equals 16 residues. The sequence derives from a female donor with multiple sclerosis, enrolled in a pregnancy study. This specimen was CD4+ T cells from peripheral blood mononuclear cells, taken in the first trimester of pregnancy. V is TRBV6-6 and J is TRBJ1-2; D possibly corresponds to TRBD1 (6 bases). The CDR3 bases are TGTGCCAGCAGTTACTCGACAGGTTCCTCTAACTATGGCTACACCTTC. It is translated as CASSYSTGSSNYGYTF.